This paragraph covers one TCR beta chain sequence. The clone's antigen remains unknown. No much larger clone is present one base from it, and per-base qualities are unavailable. From the cysteine up to the phenylalanine, the CDR3 has a length of 15 residues. The sequence is cut down to CDR3 DNA, 45 bases in frame from base 1. The germline V and J ends show losses of 4 bases and 3 bases respectively, and no gene match explains 9 bases of the junction. Via the germline V gene (reference sequence), CDR1 is SGHNT and CDR2 YYREEE. These data belong to a study of blood T cell repertoires in COVID-19 (dated by TCRdb to 2018 to 2020). Regarding the research as a whole: Samples from collaborators originated in the United States, Italy and Spain and spanned both the acute and convalescent phases of COVID-19. The material from the prospective study consisted of cDNA or gDNA derived from T cells, B-cell-depleted T cells, or PBMCs. The samples were drawn from the first 160 participants of the ongoing ImmuneRACE study and from some 1,300 subjects provided by 6 global collaborators. Deeply sampled blood TCRbeta repertoires from subjects exposed to, actively infected with, or recovered from COVID-19 were included in the dataset. The repertoires were released in a freely available public database meant as a resource for research on the immune response to SARS-CoV-2. Where HLA class I and class II types were available, the types were taken from metadata supplied by the sample provider, not from assay-based typing. Nearly every sample came with metadata listing a de-identified subject ID, COVID-19 status, age in years and sex. Overall study outcomes, separate from this receptor: The quantity of clinical and demographic metadata differed by source and by participant and was supplied without curation.

TCRbeta CDR3 regions were amplified from genomic DNA by means of the immunoSEQ Assay, a bias-controlled multiplex PCR. In the paper's pipeline: The number of nucleated cells in each sample was estimated from the amplification of reference gene primers within the assay. To quantify the absolute abundance of each unique TCRbeta CDR3 rearrangement, sequence reads were collapsed and filtered. For each sample, productive Simpson clonality was calculated by taking the square root of Simpson's diversity index across productive rearrangements. This immuneACCESS table, as held by TCRdb, lists in-frame sequences with V and J called but not all clones. Of the missing ones, under half trace to an unresolved V gene in checked studies; the others have no known cause. The DNA was the basis for D and trimming; V, J and clone size are from that table. The sample table shows over 60,000 clones, and roughly 90% are seen once. Jointly, the top ten make up about 2.7% of the sample.

Each collaborating institution followed its own protocols to collect whole blood in K2EDTA tubes. Collaborator samples were shipped for TCRbeta analysis as frozen whole blood, isolated PBMCs, or DNA extracted from either sample type. The chain joins TRBV5-4 to TRBJ1-2; the central 7 bases match TRBD1. This clonotype was obtained from a man between 65 and 79 years old with active or convalescent COVID-19. Sequenced input: peripheral blood. The CDR3 corresponds to CASSTPGQPYYGYTF. In nucleotides, the sequence is TGTGCCAGCAGCACACCGGGACAGCCTTACTATGGCTACACCTTC.